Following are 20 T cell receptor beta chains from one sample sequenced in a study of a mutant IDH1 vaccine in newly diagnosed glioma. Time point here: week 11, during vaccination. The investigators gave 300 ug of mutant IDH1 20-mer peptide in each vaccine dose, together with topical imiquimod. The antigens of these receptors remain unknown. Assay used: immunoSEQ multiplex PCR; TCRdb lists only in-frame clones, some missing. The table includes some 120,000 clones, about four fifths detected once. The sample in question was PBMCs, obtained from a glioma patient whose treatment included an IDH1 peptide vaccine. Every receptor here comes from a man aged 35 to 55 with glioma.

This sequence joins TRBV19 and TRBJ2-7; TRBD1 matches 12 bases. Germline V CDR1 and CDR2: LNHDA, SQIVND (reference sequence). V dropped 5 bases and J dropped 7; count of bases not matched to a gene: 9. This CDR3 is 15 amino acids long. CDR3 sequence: CASSPMGQGAWEQYF. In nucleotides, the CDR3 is TGTGCCAGTAGTCCGATGGGACAGGGGGCGTGGGAGCAGTACTTC.

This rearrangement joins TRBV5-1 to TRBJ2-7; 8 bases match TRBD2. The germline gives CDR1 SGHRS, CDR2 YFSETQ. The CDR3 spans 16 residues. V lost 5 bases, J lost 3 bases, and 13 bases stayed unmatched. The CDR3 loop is CASRIKEREFLYEQYF. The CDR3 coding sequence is TGCGCCAGCAGAATTAAAGAGCGGGAGTTTCTCTACGAGCAGTACTTC.

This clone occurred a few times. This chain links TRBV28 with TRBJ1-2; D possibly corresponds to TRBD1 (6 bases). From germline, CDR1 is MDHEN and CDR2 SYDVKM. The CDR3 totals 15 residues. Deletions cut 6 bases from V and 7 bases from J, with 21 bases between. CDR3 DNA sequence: TGTGCCAGCAGGATATCACAGGGTTCGGCACCTGGCTACACCTTC. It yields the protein CASRISQGSAPGYTF.

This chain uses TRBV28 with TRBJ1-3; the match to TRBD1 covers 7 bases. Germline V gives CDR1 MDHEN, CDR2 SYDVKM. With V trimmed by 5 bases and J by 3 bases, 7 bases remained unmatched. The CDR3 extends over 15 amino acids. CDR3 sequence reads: CASSPHRGGGNTIYF. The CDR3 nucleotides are TGTGCCAGCAGTCCCCACAGGGGAGGTGGAAACACCATATATTTT.

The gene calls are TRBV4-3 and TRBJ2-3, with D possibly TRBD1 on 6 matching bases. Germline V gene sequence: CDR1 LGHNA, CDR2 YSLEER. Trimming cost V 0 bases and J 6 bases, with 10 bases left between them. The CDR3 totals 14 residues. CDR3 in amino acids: CASSQEGGEDTQYF. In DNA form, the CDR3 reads TGCGCCAGCAGCCAAGAAGGGGGTGAGGATACGCAGTATTTT.

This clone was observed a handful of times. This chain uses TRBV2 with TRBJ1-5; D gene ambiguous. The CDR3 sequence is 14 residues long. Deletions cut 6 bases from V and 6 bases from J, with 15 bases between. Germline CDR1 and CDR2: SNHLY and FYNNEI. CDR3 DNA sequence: TGTGCCAGCAGACAACCCTGGAATGGTCAGCCCCAGCATTTT. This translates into CASRQPWNGQPQHF. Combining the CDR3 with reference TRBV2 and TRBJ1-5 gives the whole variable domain EPEVTQTPSHQVTQMGQEVILRCVPISNHLYFYWYRQILGQKVEFLVSFYNNEISEKSEIFDDQFSVERPDGSNFTLKIRSTKLEDSAMYFCASRQPWNGQPQHFGDGTRLSIL.

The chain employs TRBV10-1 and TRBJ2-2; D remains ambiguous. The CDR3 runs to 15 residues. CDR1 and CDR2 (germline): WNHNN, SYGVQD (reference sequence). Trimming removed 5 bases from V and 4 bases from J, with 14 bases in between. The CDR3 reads CASSPTVMTTGELFF. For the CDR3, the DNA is TGCGCCAGCAGTCCGACCGTTATGACCACCGGGGAGCTGTTTTTT.

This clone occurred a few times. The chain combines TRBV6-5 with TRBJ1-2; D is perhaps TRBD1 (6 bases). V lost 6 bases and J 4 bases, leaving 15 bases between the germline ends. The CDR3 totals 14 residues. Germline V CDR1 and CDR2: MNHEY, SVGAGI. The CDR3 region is CASSKTWTVYGYTF. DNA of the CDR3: TGTGCCAGCAGCAAGACCTGGACAGTCTATGGCTACACCTTC.

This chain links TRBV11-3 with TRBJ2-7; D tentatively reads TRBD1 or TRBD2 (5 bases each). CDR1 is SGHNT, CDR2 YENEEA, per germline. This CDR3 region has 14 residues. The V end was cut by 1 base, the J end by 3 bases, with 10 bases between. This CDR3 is CASSLAGTGYEQYF. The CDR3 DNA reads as TGTGCCAGCAGCTTAGCCGGGACGGGCTACGAGCAGTACTTC.

CDR3 DNA sequence: TGTGCCAGCAGGGGACCCGTAGCCTACGAGCAGTACTTC. As protein: CASRGPVAYEQYF. The V gene is TRBV6-5, the J gene TRBJ2-5, with D tentatively TRBD1 or TRBD2 (5 bases each). TRBJ2-7 matches the DNA end more closely, so the J call is doubtful. This CDR3 has 13 residues. CDR1 is MNHEY, CDR2 SVGAGI, per germline.

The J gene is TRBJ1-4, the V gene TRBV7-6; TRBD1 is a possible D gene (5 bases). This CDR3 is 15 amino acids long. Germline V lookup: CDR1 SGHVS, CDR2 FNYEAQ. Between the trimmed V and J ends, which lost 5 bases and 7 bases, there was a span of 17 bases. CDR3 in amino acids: CASSPGVRGGEKLFF. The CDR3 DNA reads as TGTGCCAGCAGCCCCGGGGTGAGGGGTGGTGAAAAACTGTTTTTT.

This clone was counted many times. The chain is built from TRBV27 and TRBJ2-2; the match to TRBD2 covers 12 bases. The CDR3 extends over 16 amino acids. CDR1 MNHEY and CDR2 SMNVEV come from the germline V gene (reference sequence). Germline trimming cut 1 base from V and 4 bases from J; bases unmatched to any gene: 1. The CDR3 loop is CASSLLTSGSTGELFF. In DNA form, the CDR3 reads TGTGCCAGCAGTTTATTGACTAGCGGGAGCACCGGGGAGCTGTTTTTT.

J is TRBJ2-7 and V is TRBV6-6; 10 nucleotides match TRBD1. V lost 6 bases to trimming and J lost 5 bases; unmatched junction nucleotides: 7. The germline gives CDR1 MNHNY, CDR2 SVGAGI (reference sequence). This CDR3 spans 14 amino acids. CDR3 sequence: CASRPPGQGNEQYF. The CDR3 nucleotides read TGTGCCAGCAGACCTCCGGGACAGGGGAACGAGCAGTACTTC.

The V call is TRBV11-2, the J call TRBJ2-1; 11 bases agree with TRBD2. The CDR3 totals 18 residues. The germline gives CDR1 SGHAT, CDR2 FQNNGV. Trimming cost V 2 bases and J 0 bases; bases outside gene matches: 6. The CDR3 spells CASSLRLAGGLSYNEQFF. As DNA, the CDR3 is TGTGCCAGCAGCTTAAGGCTAGCGGGGGGACTCTCCTACAATGAGCAGTTCTTC. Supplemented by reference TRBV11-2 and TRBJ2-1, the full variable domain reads EAGVAQSPRYKIIEKRQSVAFWCNPISGHATLYWYQQILGQGPKLLIQFQNNGVVDDSQLPKDRFSAERLKGVDSTLKIQPAKLEDSAVYLCASSLRLAGGLSYNEQFFGPGTRLTVL.

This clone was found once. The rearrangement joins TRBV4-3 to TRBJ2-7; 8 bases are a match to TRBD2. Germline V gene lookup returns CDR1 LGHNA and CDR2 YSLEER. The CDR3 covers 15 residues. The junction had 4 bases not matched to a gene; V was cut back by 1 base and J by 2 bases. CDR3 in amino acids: CASSQGRGAPYEQYF. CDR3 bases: TGCGCCAGCAGCCAAGGGCGGGGGGCCCCCTACGAGCAGTACTTC.

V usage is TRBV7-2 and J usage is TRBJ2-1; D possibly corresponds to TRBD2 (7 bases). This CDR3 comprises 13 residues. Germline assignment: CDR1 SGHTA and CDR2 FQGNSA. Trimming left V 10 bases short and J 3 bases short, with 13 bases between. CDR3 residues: CATEGGGYNEQFF. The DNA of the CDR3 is TGTGCCACCGAGGGGGGGGGCTACAATGAGCAGTTCTTC.

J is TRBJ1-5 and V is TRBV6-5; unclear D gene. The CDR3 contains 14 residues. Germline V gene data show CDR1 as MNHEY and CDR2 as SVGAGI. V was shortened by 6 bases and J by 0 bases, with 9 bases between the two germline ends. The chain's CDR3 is CASRLFDSNQPQHF. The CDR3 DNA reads TGTGCCAGCAGGTTATTTGATAGCAATCAGCCCCAGCATTTT.

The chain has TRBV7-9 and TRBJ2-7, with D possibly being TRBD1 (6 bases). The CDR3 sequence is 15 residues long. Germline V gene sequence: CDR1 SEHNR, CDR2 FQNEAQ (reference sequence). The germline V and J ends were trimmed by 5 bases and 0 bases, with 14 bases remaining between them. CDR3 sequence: CASSHRAASSYEQYF. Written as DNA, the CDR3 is TGTGCCAGCAGCCACAGGGCGGCGAGCTCCTACGAGCAGTACTTC.

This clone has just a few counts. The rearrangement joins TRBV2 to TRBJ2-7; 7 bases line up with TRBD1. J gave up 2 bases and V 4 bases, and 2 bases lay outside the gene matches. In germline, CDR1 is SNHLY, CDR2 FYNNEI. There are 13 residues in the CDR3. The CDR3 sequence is CASSGDRTYEQYF. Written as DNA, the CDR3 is TGTGCCAGCAGTGGGGACAGAACCTACGAGCAGTACTTC.

Here the CDR3 reads CASSQVRQGAKADTQYF. The CDR3 nucleotides are TGCGCCAGCAGCCAAGTCAGACAGGGGGCGAAGGCAGATACGCAGTATTTT. The chain links TRBV4-1 to TRBJ2-3; TRBD1 matches 10 bases. Germline V gene data show CDR1 as MGHRA and CDR2 as YSYEKL. The V gene end was trimmed by 1 base and the J gene end by 4 bases; junction bases not matched to a gene: 8. The CDR3 has 17 residues.